This entry concerns a single T cell receptor beta chain. Its antigen remains unknown. The same CDR3 also results from other DNA sequences found in this sample. What was sequenced were expressed TCRB transcripts, since all of the isolated RNA had been reverse transcribed. For naive, central memory and regulatory T cell samples, reads averaged around 3.6 million. Profiled with immunoSEQ multiplex PCR; TCRdb holds only in-frame clones, not every one. Of about half a million clones listed, approximately 30% are singletons. This record belongs to a study of beta chain features in type 1 diabetes. Study summary: Over all samples combined, some 99,000,000 sorted cells were examined.

Study-level points and caveats: In patients and controls equally, PCR might favor templates that are shorter.

A CD45RO/CCR7/CD25/CD127/CD95/CD27 panel sorted naive, central memory, regulatory and stem cell-like memory CD4+ cells. This CDR3 has 14 residues. V lost 0 bases, J lost 5 bases, and 10 bases lay in between. In germline, CDR1 is KGHSH, CDR2 LQKENI. This clonotype was sampled from a man aged 18-30 years in good health. V usage is TRBV18 and J usage is TRBJ2-5; a weak D match, TRBD2 (5 bases). The specimen sequenced was naive CD4+ T cells from blood. The CDR3 sequence: CASSPPTGTETQYF. In DNA, the CDR3 is TGTGCCAGCTCACCACCGACGGGAACGGAGACCCAGTACTTC.